The 16 T cell receptor beta chains below come from one sample, sequenced in a study of blood T cell repertoires in COVID-19. TCRdb's table, derived via immunoSEQ multiplex PCR, lists solely in-frame clones and lacks some. In the table there are 200,000 to 300,000 clones, about 82% of which are singletons. The sequencing sample was made of peripheral blood. The receptors derive from a woman in her sixties or seventies with active or convalescent COVID-19.

In regard to this clone: One end of the junction varies from germline; a read error may be responsible. This chain uses TRBV30 with TRBJ1-2, with 7 bases identical to TRBD1. Germline values: CDR1 GTSNPN, CDR2 SVGIG (reference sequence). The CDR3 spans 9 residues. The CDR3 nucleotides read TGTGCCTGGACCGAGGACAGGATATTC. Its protein product is CAWTEDRIF.

The chain combines TRBV28 with TRBJ2-6; D is unresolved. The CDR3 runs to 14 residues. CDR1 and CDR2 (germline): MDHEN, SYDVKM. V lost 6 bases and J 0 bases, leaving 6 bases between the germline ends. CDR3 nucleotides: TGTGCCAGCAGACGGTTCTCTGGGGCCAACGTCCTGACTTTC. Translation gives CASRRFSGANVLTF.

This chain joins TRBV6-5 and TRBJ1-2; a weak D match, TRBD1 (5 bases). Germline V lookup: CDR1 MNHEY, CDR2 SVGAGI. This CDR3 has 13 amino acids. V dropped 7 bases and J dropped 1 base, with 10 bases sitting between them. The CDR3 spells CASTDGGNYGYTF. The DNA for the CDR3 is TGTGCCAGCACCGACGGGGGTAACTATGGCTACACCTTC.

The chain uses TRBV29-1 and TRBJ1-1; D is possibly TRBD1 (5 bases). The CDR3 runs 12 residues. Germline CDR1 reads SQVTM; CDR2 reads ANQGSEA. The V gene lost 0 bases and the J gene lost 10 bases, with 12 bases spanning the gap. CDR3 amino acids: CSVEDRSGGAFF. The CDR3, as DNA: TGCAGCGTTGAAGACAGGTCCGGGGGAGCTTTCTTT.

The chain combines TRBV11-3 with TRBJ2-3; 8 nucleotides line up with TRBD2. The trim removed 5 bases at V and 2 bases at J, leaving 9 bases unmatched. Germline V lookup: CDR1 SGHNT, CDR2 YENEEA. The CDR3 runs 16 residues. The CDR3 DNA reads as TGTGCCAGCAGCCCTCGACTAGCGACATTCACAGATACGCAGTATTTT. Translation: CASSPRLATFTDTQYF.

The V call is TRBV5-1, the J call TRBJ2-3; D gene uncertain. Germline lookup yields CDR1 SGHRS and CDR2 YFSETQ. The V and J ends lost 1 base and 0 bases respectively, with 12 bases between them. The CDR3 runs 16 residues. In DNA form, the CDR3 reads TGCGCCAGCAGCTTGCTACCGGGTTCTAGCACAGATACGCAGTATTTT. It encodes CASSLLPGSSTDTQYF.

V usage is TRBV5-1 and J usage is TRBJ2-2, with 7 bases that match TRBD2. Losses at the gene ends were 5 bases for V and 5 bases for J; bases not matched to a gene: 3. Germline V lookup: CDR1 SGHRS, CDR2 YFSETQ. The CDR3 is made up of 13 amino acids. CDR3 DNA sequence: TGCGCCAGCAGGCTAGCGGATACCGGGGAGCTGTTTTTT. This gives the protein CASRLADTGELFF.

This rearrangement joins TRBV7-9 to TRBJ2-3; TRBD2 agrees at 7 bases. Germline loops: CDR1 SEHNR, CDR2 FQNEAQ (reference sequence). After removal of 1 base from V and 1 base from J, the junction contained 5 bases not matched to a gene. The CDR3 length is 16 residues. This chain's CDR3 is CASSLDSAGGTDTQYF. The DNA of the CDR3 is TGTGCCAGCAGCTTAGACTCGGCGGGAGGCACAGATACGCAGTATTTT. The full variable domain, completed using reference TRBV7-9 and TRBJ2-3, is DTGVSQNPRHKITKRGQNVTFRCDPISEHNRLYWYRQTLGQGPEFLTYFQNEAQLEKSRLLSDRFSAERPKGSFSTLEIQRTEQGDSAMYLCASSLDSAGGTDTQYFGPGTRLTVL.

The J gene is TRBJ2-1, the V gene TRBV7-9; 12 bases map to TRBD2. The germline CDR1 and CDR2 sequences are SEHNR and FQNEAQ (reference sequence). Trimming took 2 bases from V and 8 from J; bases not matched to a gene: 4. The CDR3 contains 15 residues. CDR3 in amino acids: CASSLLAGGFYEQFF. The CDR3 bases are TGTGCCAGCAGCTTACTAGCGGGAGGGTTCTATGAGCAGTTCTTC.

This sequence joins TRBV27 and TRBJ2-5, with D maybe TRBD1 (6 bases). Trimming took 6 bases from V and 1 from J, leaving 12 bases between them. The CDR3 has 14 residues. The germline gives CDR1 MNHEY, CDR2 SMNVEV (reference sequence). CDR3 sequence (DNA): TGTGCCAGCAGCCCCCAGGGGTCCCAAGAGACCCAGTACTTC. The encoded protein is CASSPQGSQETQYF.

The chain couples TRBV28 to TRBJ1-3; D is undetermined. The CDR3 totals 17 residues. Between the trimmed V and J ends, which lost 6 bases and 3 bases, there was a span of 21 bases. Looked up from germline, CDR1 is MDHEN and CDR2 is SYDVKM. CDR3: CASSLSGSGWNGNTIYF. The CDR3 DNA is TGTGCCAGCAGCCTATCGGGGTCGGGGTGGAATGGAAACACCATATATTTT.

The chain has TRBV11-3 and TRBJ2-5, with D perhaps TRBD2 (5 bases). The CDR3 covers 15 residues. Germline-derived CDR1 and CDR2 are SGHNT and YENEEA. The ends were cut back, 6 bases at V and 5 bases at J, with 19 bases in the middle. The CDR3 reads CASSLPEVSGETQYF. The CDR3 DNA reads TGTGCCAGCAGTCTACCGGAGGTCTCGGGTGAGACCCAGTACTTC.

This clone has a handful of counts. V is TRBV2 and J is TRBJ2-7, with D perhaps TRBD2 (5 bases). CDR3 length: 12 residues. Germline-derived CDR1 and CDR2 are SNHLY and FYNNEI. The germline V and J ends were trimmed by 6 bases and 1 base, with 7 bases remaining between them. CDR3 in amino acids: CASSERSYEQYF. The CDR3 DNA reads TGTGCCAGCAGCGAGCGGTCCTACGAGCAGTACTTC.

The chain employs TRBV6-6 and TRBJ2-6; D may be TRBD1 or TRBD2 (6 bases each). The CDR3 runs to 16 residues. Germline CDR1 is MNHNY and CDR2 is SVGAGI (reference sequence). The germline V and J ends were trimmed by 5 bases and 3 bases, with 14 bases remaining between them. The DNA of the CDR3 is TGTGCCAGCAGTCAATCGGGGGCCTATGGGGCCAACGTCCTGACTTTC. Its translation is CASSQSGAYGANVLTF.

The V gene is TRBV7-8, the J gene TRBJ2-1; no reliable D call. Germline V gene lookup returns CDR1 SGHVS and CDR2 FQNEAQ. V was pared by 4 bases and J by 0 bases, with 10 bases between. The CDR3 covers 15 residues. CDR3 protein: CASSSVLSSYNEQFF. The CDR3 nucleotides read TGTGCCAGCAGCTCGGTCCTTAGCTCCTACAATGAGCAGTTCTTC. Using reference TRBV7-8 and TRBJ2-1 for the parts outside the CDR3, the full variable domain is GAGVSQSPRYKVAKRGQDVALRCDPISGHVSLFWYQQALGQGPEFLTYFQNEAQLDKSGLPSDRFFAERPEGSVSTLKIQRTQQEDSAVYLCASSSVLSSYNEQFFGPGTRLTVL.

The rearrangement joins TRBV18 to TRBJ2-2, with D possibly TRBD2 on 5 matching bases. Germline-derived CDR1 and CDR2 are KGHSH and LQKENI. The V end was cut by 2 bases, the J end by 0 bases, with 10 bases between. CDR3 size: 16 residues. This CDR3 reads CASSPAPAANTGELFF. For the CDR3, the DNA is TGTGCCAGCTCACCAGCCCCAGCGGCGAACACCGGGGAGCTGTTTTTT.